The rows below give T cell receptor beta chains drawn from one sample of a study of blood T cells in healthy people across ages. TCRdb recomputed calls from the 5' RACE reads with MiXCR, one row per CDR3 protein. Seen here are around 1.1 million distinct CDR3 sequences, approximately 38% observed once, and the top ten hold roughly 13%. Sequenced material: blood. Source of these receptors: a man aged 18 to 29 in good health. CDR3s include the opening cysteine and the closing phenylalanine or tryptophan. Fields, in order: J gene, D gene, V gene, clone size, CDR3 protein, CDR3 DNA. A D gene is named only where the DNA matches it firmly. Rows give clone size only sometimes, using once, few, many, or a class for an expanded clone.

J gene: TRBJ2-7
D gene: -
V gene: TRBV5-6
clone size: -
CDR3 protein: CASSFGTPGIYEQYF
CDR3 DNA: TGTGCCAGCAGCTTTGGGACACCGGGGATCTACGAGCAGTACTTC

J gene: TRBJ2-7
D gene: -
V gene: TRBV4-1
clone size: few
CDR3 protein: CASSHLLPSSYNEQYF
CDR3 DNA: TGCGCCAGCAGCCACCTTCTGCCGAGCTCCTACAATGAGCAGTACTTC

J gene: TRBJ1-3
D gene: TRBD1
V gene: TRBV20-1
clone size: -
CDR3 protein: CSAVDRAGNTIYF
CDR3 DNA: TGCAGTGCCGTCGACAGGGCAGGAAACACCATATATTTT

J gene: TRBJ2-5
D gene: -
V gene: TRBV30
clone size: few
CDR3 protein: CAWDQYQETQYF
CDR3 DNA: TGTGCCTGGGACCAGTACCAAGAGACCCAGTACTTC

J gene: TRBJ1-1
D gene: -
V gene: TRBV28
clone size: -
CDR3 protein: CASALTWENTEAFF
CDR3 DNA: TGTGCCAGCGCCCTTACGTGGGAGAACACTGAAGCTTTCTTT

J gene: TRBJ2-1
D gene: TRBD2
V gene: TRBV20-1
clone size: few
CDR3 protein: CSARVGTSGRNEQFF
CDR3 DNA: TGCAGTGCTAGAGTTGGTACTAGCGGGAGGAATGAGCAGTTCTTC

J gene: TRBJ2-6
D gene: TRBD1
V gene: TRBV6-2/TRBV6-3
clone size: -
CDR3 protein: CASSLRLTGRGANVLTF
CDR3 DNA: TGTGCCAGCAGTTTACGATTGACAGGGAGAGGGGCCAACGTCCTGACTTTC

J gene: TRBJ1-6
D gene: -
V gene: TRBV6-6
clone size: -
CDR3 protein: CASSLLLMDGNSPLHF
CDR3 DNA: TGTGCCAGCAGTCTCCTACTAATGGACGGTAATTCACCCCTCCACTTT

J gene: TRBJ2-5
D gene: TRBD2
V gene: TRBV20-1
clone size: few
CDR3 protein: CSVPTSGVETQYF
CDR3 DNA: TGCAGTGTCCCGACTAGCGGGGTAGAGACCCAGTACTTC

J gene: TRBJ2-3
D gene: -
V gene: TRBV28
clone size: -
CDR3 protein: CASSPPGGNPDTQYF
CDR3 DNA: TGTGCCAGCAGTCCCCCCGGTGGGAACCCAGATACGCAGTATTTT

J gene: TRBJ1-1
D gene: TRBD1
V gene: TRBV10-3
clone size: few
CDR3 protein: CATKGDRDTEAFF
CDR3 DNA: TGTGCCACGAAAGGGGACAGGGATACTGAAGCTTTCTTT

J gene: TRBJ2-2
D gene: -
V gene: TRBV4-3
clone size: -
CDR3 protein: CASSQKQANTGELFF
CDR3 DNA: TGCGCCAGCAGCCAGAAACAGGCGAACACCGGGGAGCTGTTTTTT

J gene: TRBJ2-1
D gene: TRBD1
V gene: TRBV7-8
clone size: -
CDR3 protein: CASPSGTGDNNEQFF
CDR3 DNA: TGTGCCAGTCCCTCGGGGACAGGAGATAACAATGAGCAGTTCTTC

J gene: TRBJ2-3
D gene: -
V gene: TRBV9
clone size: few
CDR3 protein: CASSVLGRPTTDTQYF
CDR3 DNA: TGTGCCAGCAGCGTGCTTGGGCGGCCAACCACAGATACGCAGTATTTT

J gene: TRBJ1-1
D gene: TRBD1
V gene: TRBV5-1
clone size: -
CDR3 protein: CAGSLRAGGADTEAFF
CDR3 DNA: TGCGCCGGCAGCTTGAGGGCAGGGGGCGCCGACACTGAAGCTTTCTTT

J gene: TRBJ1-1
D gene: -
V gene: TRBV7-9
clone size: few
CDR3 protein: CASSLIRGVYTEAFF
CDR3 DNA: TGTGCCAGCAGCCTAATCCGGGGGGTGTACACTGAAGCTTTCTTT

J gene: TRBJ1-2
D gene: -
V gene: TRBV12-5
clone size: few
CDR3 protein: CASGYLIPGNSFYGYTF
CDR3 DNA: TGTGCTAGTGGTTACCTAATTCCAGGGAACTCTTTCTATGGCTACACCTTC

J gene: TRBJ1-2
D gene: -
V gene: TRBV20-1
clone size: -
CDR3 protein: CSARATENYGYTF
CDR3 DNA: TGCAGTGCTAGGGCGACCGAGAACTATGGCTACACCTTC

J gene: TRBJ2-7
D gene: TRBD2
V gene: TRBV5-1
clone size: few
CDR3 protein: CASSQGLAGAIQYF
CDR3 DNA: TGCGCCAGCAGCCAAGGACTAGCGGGGGCAATTCAGTACTTC

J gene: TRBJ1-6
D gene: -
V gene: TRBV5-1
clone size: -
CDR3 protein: CASSLDMVLSPLHF
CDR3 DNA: TGCGCCAGCAGCTTAGATATGGTTTTATCACCCCTCCACTTT

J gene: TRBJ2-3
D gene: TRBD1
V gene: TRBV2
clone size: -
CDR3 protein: CASSATGQGIGSTDTQYF
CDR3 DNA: TGTGCCAGCAGTGCTACGGGACAGGGGATAGGGAGCACAGATACGCAGTATTTT

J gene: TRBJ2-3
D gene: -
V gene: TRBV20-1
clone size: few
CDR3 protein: CSARRTGTDTQYF
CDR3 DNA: TGCAGTGCCAGGAGGACAGGCACAGATACGCAGTATTTT

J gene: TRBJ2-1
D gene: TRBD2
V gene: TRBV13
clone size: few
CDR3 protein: CASSPRTSRNEQFF
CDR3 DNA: TGTGCCAGCAGCCCCCGGACTAGCCGGAATGAGCAGTTCTTC

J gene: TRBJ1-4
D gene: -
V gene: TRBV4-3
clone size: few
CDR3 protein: CASSQSSGRVGEKLFF
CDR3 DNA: TGCGCCAGCAGCCAGTCTTCCGGGAGGGTCGGTGAAAAACTGTTTTTT

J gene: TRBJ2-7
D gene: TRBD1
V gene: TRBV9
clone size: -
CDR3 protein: CASSVRGQVYHEQYF
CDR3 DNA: TGTGCCAGCAGCGTTAGGGGACAGGTTTATCACGAGCAGTACTTC

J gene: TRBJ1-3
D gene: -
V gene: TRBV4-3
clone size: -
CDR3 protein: CASSQEARARSSGNTIYF
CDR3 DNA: TGCGCCAGCAGCCAAGAGGCACGGGCAAGGTCCTCTGGAAACACCATATATTTT

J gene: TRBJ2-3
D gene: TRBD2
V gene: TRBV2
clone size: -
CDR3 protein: CASTQRSGGTDTQYF
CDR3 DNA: TGTGCCAGCACTCAAAGAAGCGGGGGCACAGATACGCAGTATTTT

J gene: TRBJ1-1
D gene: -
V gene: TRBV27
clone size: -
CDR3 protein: CASSLSGFLNTEAFF
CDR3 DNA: TGTGCCAGCAGTTTATCAGGGTTTTTGAACACTGAAGCTTTCTTT

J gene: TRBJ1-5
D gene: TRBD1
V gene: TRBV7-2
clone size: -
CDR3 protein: CASSLQHQGAFQPQHF
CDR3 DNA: TGTGCCAGCAGCTTACAACACCAGGGGGCCTTTCAGCCCCAGCATTTT

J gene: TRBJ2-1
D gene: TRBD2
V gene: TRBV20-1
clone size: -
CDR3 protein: CSASGGGATNEQFF
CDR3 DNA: TGCAGTGCTAGTGGCGGGGGGGCCACGAATGAGCAGTTCTTC

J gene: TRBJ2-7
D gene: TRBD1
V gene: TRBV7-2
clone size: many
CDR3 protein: CASSLGQGNEQYF
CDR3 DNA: TGTGCCAGCAGCCTCGGACAGGGGAACGAGCAGTACTTC

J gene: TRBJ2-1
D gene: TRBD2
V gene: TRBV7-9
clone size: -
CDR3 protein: CASSPNTFGLAGRNEQFF
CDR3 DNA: TGTGCCAGCAGCCCTAATACCTTCGGGCTAGCGGGGAGGAATGAGCAGTTCTTC

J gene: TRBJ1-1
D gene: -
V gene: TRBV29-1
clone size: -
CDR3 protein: CSVEGARTAGTEAFF
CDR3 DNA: TGCAGCGTTGAAGGCGCGAGGACAGCCGGCACTGAAGCTTTCTTT

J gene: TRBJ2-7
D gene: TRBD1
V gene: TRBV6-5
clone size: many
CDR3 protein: CASSLGQGAPYEQYF
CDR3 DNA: TGTGCCAGCAGTTTGGGACAGGGTGCCCCCTACGAGCAGTACTTC

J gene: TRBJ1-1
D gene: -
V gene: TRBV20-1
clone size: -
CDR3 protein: CSGELNTEAFF
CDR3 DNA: TGCAGTGGGGAGTTGAACACTGAAGCTTTCTTT

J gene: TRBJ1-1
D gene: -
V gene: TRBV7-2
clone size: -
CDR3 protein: CASSMRAKGTEAFF
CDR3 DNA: TGTGCCAGCAGCATGCGGGCCAAAGGCACTGAAGCTTTCTTT

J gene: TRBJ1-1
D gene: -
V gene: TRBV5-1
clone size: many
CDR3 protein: CASSRTGTPNTEAFF
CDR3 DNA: TGCGCCAGCAGCCGAACCGGGACACCGAACACTGAAGCTTTCTTT

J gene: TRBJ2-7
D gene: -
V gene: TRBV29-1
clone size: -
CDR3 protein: CSVSLGGSARNEQYF
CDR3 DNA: TGCAGCGTCAGTCTGGGGGGATCCGCTAGAAATGAGCAGTACTTC

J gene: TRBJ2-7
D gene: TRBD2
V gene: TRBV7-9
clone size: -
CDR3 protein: CASRLAGSYNEQYF
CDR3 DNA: TGTGCCAGCAGGCTAGCGGGCTCCTACAATGAGCAGTACTTC

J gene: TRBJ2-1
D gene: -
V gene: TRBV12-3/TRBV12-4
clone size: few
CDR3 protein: CASSLVGHEQFF
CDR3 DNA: TGTGCCAGCAGTTTAGTAGGCCATGAGCAGTTCTTC

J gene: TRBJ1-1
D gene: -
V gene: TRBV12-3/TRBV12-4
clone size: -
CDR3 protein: CASSSNGVLEAFF
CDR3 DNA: TGTGCCAGCAGTTCAAATGGGGTGTTAGAAGCTTTCTTT

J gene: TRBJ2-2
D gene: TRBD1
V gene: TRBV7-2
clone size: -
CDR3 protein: CASSPDRENTGELFF
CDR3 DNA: TGTGCCAGCAGCCCGGACAGGGAGAACACCGGGGAGCTGTTTTTT

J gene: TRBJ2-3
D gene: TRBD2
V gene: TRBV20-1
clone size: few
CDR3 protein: CSAREARGGWADTQYF
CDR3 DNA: TGCAGTGCTAGAGAAGCCCGGGGGGGTTGGGCAGATACGCAGTATTTT

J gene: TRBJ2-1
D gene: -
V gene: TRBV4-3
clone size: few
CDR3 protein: CASSQDSLFEQFF
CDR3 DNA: TGCGCCAGCAGCCAAGATAGTCTCTTTGAGCAGTTCTTC

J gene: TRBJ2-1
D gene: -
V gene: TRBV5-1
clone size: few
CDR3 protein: CASSLGLWDEQFF
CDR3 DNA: TGCGCCAGCAGCTTGGGACTTTGGGATGAGCAGTTCTTC

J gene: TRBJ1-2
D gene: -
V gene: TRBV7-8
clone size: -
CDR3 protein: CASSLRSDSYGYTF
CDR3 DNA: TGTGCCAGCAGCTTACGGTCGGACAGTTATGGCTACACCTTC

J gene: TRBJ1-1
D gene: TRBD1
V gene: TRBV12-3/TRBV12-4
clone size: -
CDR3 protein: CASSSSTGTGRTEAFF
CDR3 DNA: TGTGCCAGCAGCTCCTCTACCGGGACAGGTAGAACTGAAGCTTTCTTT

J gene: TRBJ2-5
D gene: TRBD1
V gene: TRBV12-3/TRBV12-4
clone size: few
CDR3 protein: CASSPGTALNEQYF
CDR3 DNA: TGTGCCAGCAGCCCGGGGACAGCCCTCAATGAGCAGTACTTC

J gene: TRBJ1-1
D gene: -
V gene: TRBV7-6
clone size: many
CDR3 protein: CASSLVIRNTEAFF
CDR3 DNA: TGTGCCAGCAGCCTAGTAATCAGGAACACTGAAGCTTTCTTT

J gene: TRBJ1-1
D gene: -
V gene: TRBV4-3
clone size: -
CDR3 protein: CASSRGVLREGDTEAFF
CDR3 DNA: TGCGCCAGCAGCCGCGGGGTTCTCAGGGAGGGGGACACTGAAGCTTTCTTT

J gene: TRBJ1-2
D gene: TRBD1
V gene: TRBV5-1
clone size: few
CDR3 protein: CASRRATGNYGYTF
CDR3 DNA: TGCGCCAGCAGACGGGCGACAGGGAACTATGGCTACACCTTC

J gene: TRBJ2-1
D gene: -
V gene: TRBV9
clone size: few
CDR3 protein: CASSFGTLVNEQFF
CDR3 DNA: TGTGCCAGCAGCTTCGGGACTCTGGTCAATGAGCAGTTCTTC

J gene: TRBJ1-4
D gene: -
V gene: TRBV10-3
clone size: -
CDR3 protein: CATTQELATNKKLFF
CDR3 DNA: TGTGCCACCACACAAGAACTCGCAACTAATAAAAAACTGTTTTTT

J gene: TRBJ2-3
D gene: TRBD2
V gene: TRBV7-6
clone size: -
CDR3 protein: CASSLTSGEHADTQYF
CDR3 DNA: TGTGCCAGCAGCCTAACTAGCGGGGAACACGCAGATACGCAGTATTTT

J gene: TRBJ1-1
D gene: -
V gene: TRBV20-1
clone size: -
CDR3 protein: CSPGQVGRNTEAFF
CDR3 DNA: TGCAGTCCAGGGCAGGTAGGAAGGAACACTGAAGCTTTCTTT

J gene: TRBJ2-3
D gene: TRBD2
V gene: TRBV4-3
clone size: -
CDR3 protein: CASSQVGRDTQYF
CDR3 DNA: TGCGCCAGCAGCCAAGTCGGGAGGGATACGCAGTATTTT

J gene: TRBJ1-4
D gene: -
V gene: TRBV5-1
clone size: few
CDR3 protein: CASSLGQPNFEKLFF
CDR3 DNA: TGCGCCAGCAGCTTGGGGCAGCCAAATTTTGAAAAACTGTTTTTT

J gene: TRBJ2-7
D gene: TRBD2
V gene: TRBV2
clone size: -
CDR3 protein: CASRELAGSYNEQYF
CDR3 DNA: TGTGCCAGCAGGGAACTAGCGGGCTCCTACAATGAGCAGTACTTC

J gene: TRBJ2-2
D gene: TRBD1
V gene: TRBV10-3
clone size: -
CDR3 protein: CAISEPDRGILTGELFF
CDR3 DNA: TGTGCCATCAGTGAGCCTGACAGGGGGATTCTCACCGGGGAGCTGTTTTTT

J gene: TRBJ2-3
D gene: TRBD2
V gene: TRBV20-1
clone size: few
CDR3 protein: CSAPHGGFDTQYF
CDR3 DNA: TGCAGTGCCCCCCACGGGGGGTTCGATACGCAGTATTTT